One and the same sample provided the 2 T cell receptor beta chains below, sequenced in a study of blood T cell repertoires in COVID-19. Assay: immunoSEQ multiplex PCR; the TCRdb copy retains only in-frame clones and omits some. The sample holds some 55,000 clones; 87% are singletons and the top ten take over 6.5%. The sequencing sample was made of peripheral blood. These receptor sequences come from a man aged 60 to 75 with acute or convalescent COVID-19.

This sequence joins TRBV9 and TRBJ2-5; 13 positions match TRBD2. The CDR3 has 16 amino acids. V dropped 4 bases and J dropped 3; count of bases not matched to a gene: 6. The V gene's germline CDR1 is SGDLS and CDR2 YYNGEE. The CDR3 DNA sequence: TGTGCCAGCAGCACGCGGACTAGCGGGGGTGAAGAGACCCAGTACTTC. Encoded protein: CASSTRTSGGEETQYF.

Written as DNA, the CDR3 is TGTGCCAGCAGCTTAGGCCCTCGGACAGCGAGCAATCAGCCCCAGCATTTT. This sequence encodes CASSLGPRTASNQPQHF. The chain links TRBV7-8 to TRBJ1-5, with D possibly TRBD1 on 6 matching bases. The germline V gene encodes CDR1 SGHVS and CDR2 FQNEAQ. V shed 1 base and J shed 1 base, with 14 bases lying between them. The CDR3 covers 17 residues.